This T cell receptor (beta chain) was recovered during a study of blood T cells in healthy people across ages. This CDR3 region has 15 residues. At least 5 micrograms of total RNA were extracted per sample. About this clonotype itself: With a much larger clone just one base away, this may be a read error.

Primers used in a second PCR of about 7 to 11 cycles were a sample-barcoded 5' primer and a J-beta primer mix. In TCRdb, the 5' RACE reads were re-called with MiXCR into one record per CDR3 protein. Of approximately 1.5 million distinct CDR3 sequences listed, roughly 32% are singletons. This chain joins TRBV12-3 or TRBV12-4 and TRBJ2-3, with a weak D call TRBD1 (6 bases). This TCR was sampled from a woman younger than 45 in good health. Sequenced input: blood. This CDR3 reads CANSSSMGATDTQYF. For the CDR3, the DNA is TGTGCCAACAGTTCGTCCATGGGGGCCACAGATACGCAGTATTTT.